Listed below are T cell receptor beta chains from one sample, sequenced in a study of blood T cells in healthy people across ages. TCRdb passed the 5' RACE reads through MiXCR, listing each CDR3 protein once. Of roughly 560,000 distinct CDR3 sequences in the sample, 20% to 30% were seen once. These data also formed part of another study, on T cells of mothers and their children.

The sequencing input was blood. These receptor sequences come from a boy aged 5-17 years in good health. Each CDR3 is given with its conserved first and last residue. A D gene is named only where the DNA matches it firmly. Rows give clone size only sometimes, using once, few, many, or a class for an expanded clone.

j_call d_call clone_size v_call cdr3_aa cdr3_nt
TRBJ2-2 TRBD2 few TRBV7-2 CASSLGTSGLTGELFF TGTGCCAGCAGCTTGGGTACTAGCGGGCTAACCGGGGAGCTGTTTTTT
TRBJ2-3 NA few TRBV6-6 CASSYGGGPDTQYF TGTGCCAGCAGTTACGGGGGGGGCCCAGATACGCAGTATTTT
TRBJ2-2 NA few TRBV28 CASSPWASSRTGNTGELFF TGTGCCAGCAGTCCTTGGGCGAGTAGCCGAACGGGGAACACCGGGGAGCTGTTTTTT
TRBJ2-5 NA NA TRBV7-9 CASSFLGTETQYF TGTGCCAGCAGCTTTCTGGGGACGGAGACCCAGTACTTC
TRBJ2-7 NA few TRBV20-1 CSASTSATYEQYF TGCAGTGCTAGTACTTCCGCCACCTACGAGCAGTACTTC
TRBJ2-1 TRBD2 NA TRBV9 CASSVNPGGAVPSTGEQFF TGTGCCAGCAGCGTAAATCCGGGAGGGGCCGTTCCCTCGACGGGCGAGCAGTTCTTC
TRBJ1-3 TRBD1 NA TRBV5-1 CASSTGQGLSGNTIYF TGCGCCAGCAGCACTGGACAGGGCCTCTCTGGAAACACCATATATTTT
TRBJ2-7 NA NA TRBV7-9 CASSGGGPTEQYF TGTGCCAGCAGCGGGGGAGGCCCAACTGAGCAGTACTTC
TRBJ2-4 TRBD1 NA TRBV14 CASSPEFGTVDLAKNIQYF TGTGCCAGCAGCCCCGAGTTCGGGACAGTGGACTTAGCCAAAAACATTCAGTACTTC
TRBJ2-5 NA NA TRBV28 CASSFVVRHLGEQYF TGTGCCAGCAGTTTCGTAGTTCGGCACCTTGGGGAGCAGTACTTC
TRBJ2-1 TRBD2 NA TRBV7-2 CASSLVTSGRAVPYNEQFF TGTGCCAGCAGCTTAGTGACTAGCGGGAGGGCCGTCCCCTACAATGAGCAGTTCTTC
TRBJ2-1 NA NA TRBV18 CASSPRIAGSYNEQFF TGTGCCAGCTCACCAAGGATCGCTGGCTCCTACAATGAGCAGTTCTTC
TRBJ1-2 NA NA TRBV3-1 CASSTGRAHGYTF TGTGCCAGCAGCACAGGGAGGGCCCATGGCTACACCTTC
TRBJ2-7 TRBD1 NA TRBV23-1 CASSHSDRDGAYEQYF TGCGCCAGCAGTCATTCCGACAGGGATGGGGCCTACGAGCAGTACTTC
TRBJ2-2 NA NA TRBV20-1 CRADRGTQNTGELFF TGCAGGGCAGACCGCGGGACACAGAACACCGGGGAGCTGTTTTTT
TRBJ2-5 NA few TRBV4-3 CASSHQDHMETQYF TGCGCCAGCAGCCATCAGGACCATATGGAGACCCAGTACTTC
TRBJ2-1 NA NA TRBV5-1 CASTIYNEQFF TGCGCCAGCACCATCTACAATGAGCAGTTCTTC
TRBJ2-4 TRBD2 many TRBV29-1 CSVSPGGKNIQYF TGCAGCGTTTCACCGGGAGGCAAAAACATTCAGTACTTC
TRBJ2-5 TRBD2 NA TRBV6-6 CASSYLSSGGEETQYF TGTGCCAGCAGTTACTTGTCCAGCGGGGGGGAAGAGACCCAGTACTTC
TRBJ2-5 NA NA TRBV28 CAGSSPRTTPRGETQYF TGTGCCGGCAGTTCTCCCCGGACAACCCCCCGAGGAGAGACCCAGTACTTC
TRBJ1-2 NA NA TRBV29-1 CSVEGIDGYTF TGCAGCGTTGAAGGGATAGATGGCTACACCTTC
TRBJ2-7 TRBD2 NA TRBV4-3 CASSQDRGRLAGETYEQYF TGCGCCAGCAGCCAAGATCGTGGGAGACTAGCGGGAGAGACCTACGAGCAGTACTTC
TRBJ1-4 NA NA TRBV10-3 CAIRGQVNEKLFF TGTGCCATCAGGGGCCAGGTTAATGAAAAACTGTTTTTT
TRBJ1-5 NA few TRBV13 CASSLGPLRSNQPQHF TGTGCCAGCAGCTTAGGTCCTCTGCGTAGCAATCAGCCCCAGCATTTT